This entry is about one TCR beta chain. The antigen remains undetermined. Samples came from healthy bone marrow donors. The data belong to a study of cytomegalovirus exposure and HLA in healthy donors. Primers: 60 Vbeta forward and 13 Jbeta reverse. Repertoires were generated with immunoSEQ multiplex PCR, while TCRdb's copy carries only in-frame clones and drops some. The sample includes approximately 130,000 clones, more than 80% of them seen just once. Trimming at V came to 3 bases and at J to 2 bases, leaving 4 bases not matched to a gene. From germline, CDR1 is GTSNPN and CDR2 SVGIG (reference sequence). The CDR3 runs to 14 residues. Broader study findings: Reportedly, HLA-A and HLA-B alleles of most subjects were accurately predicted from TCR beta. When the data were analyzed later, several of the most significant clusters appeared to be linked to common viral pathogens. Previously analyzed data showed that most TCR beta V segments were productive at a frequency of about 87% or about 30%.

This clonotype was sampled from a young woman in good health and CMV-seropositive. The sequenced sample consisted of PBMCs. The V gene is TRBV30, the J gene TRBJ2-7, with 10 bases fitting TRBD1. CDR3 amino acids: CAWRRTGGAYEQYF. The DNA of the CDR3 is TGTGCCTGGAGAAGGACAGGGGGGGCCTACGAGCAGTACTTC. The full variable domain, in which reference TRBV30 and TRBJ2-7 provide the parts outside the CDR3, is SQTIHQWPATLVQPVGSPLSLECTVEGTSNPNLYWYRQAAGRGLQLLFYSVGIGQISSEVPQNLSASRPQDRQFILSSKKLLLSDSGFYLCAWRRTGGAYEQYFGPGTRLTVT.